Below are 21 T cell receptor beta chains sequenced from a single sample in a study of T cells in Graves' hyperthyroidism and ophthalmopathy (dated by TCRdb to the late 2010s). Library creation used multiplex PCR. Sequencing was carried out with an Illumina HiSeq 2000. The TCR beta CDR3 regions were amplified from the RNA transcripts. A first-round RT-PCR of the TCR CDR3 used the HTBI primer set with the Qiagen OneStep RT-PCR kit. The public sequencing data were trimmed at Q25 with fastp and processed into clonotypes with MiXCR by TCRdb, which kept only in-frame beta chains. CDR3 protein sequences are deduplicated, and each keeps its most common genes and DNA. The table for this sample lists approximately 600,000 distinct CDR3 sequences; 20% to 25% of them were counted only once. Roughly 30% of the sample goes to the ten largest clones. What was sequenced was blood. The source is a man younger than 45 with Graves' ophthalmopathy.

On this clonotype: This may stem from a read error, because a much larger clone lies one nucleotide away. V gene TRBV28 combines with J gene TRBJ1-1, with D perhaps matching TRBD1 (6 bases). V shed 2 bases and J shed 11 bases, with 24 bases lying between them. The CDR3 runs to 16 residues. Germline V gene lookup returns CDR1 MDHEN and CDR2 SYDVKM. In nucleotides, the CDR3 is TGTGCCAGCAGTTTACCGAGTATGACAGGTCCGCAGACGGCTTTCTTT. Residues: CASSLPSMTGPQTAFF.

This clonotype occurred many times. This chain links TRBV6-1 with TRBJ1-1; 10 bases are shared with TRBD1. In germline, CDR1 is MNHNS, CDR2 SASEGT. The ends lost 6 bases at V and 2 bases at J; junction bases unmatched: 6. The CDR3 runs 15 residues. CDR3 coding DNA: TGTGCCAGCAGGCTACAGACAGGGGGCAACACTGAAGCTTTCTTT. Translated: CASRLQTGGNTEAFF.

Points on this clonotype: This may stem from a read error, because a much larger clone lies one nucleotide away. The chain is built from TRBV30 and TRBJ2-5; D is unresolved. This CDR3 is built from 13 residues. Germline assignment: CDR1 GTSNPN and CDR2 SVGIG (reference sequence). The CDR3 protein is CAWSVSRQGTQYF. CDR3 nucleotides: TGTGCCTGGAGTGTAAGTAGGCAAGGGACCCAGTACTTC.

There are a few counts of this clonotype. The J gene is TRBJ2-7, the V gene TRBV14, with 9 bases matching TRBD1. Germline V gives CDR1 SGHDN, CDR2 FVKESK. The CDR3 loop spans 15 amino acids. The J segment lost 6 bases and the V segment lost 1 base, leaving 7 bases of the junction unmatched. CDR3 residues: CASSQGAGTGREQYF. CDR3 DNA: TGTGCCAGCAGCCAAGGAGCCGGGACAGGGCGCGAGCAGTACTTC.

The rearrangement uses TRBV4-3 and TRBJ1-1; unclear D gene. This CDR3 comprises 15 residues. The V and J ends lost 0 bases and 0 bases respectively, with 8 bases between them. In germline, CDR1 is LGHNA, CDR2 YSLEER. The CDR3 nucleotides are TGCGCCAGCAGCCAAGATGGACTGATGAACACTGAAGCTTTCTTT. This gives the protein CASSQDGLMNTEAFF.

This clonotype was counted a few times. The V gene is TRBV9, the J gene TRBJ2-7, with no clear D. In germline, CDR1 is SGDLS, CDR2 YYNGEE. V dropped 3 bases and J dropped 2 bases, with 21 bases sitting between them. CDR3 size: 17 residues. CDR3 loop: CASSASTSPGDPYEQYF. The CDR3 nucleotides read TGTGCCAGCAGCGCCTCTACGTCGCCGGGTGATCCCTACGAGCAGTACTTC.

The rearrangement links TRBV20-1 to TRBJ1-1; 9 bases fit TRBD1. The germline CDR1 and CDR2 sequences are DFQATT and SNEGSKA (reference sequence). The trim removed 6 bases at V and 7 bases at J, leaving 9 bases unmatched. The CDR3 consists of 13 residues. CDR3 DNA sequence: TGCAGTGCCCACAGGGGGCAAGGGGTTGAAGCTTTCTTT. Translation: CSAHRGQGVEAFF.

This clonotype has just a few counts. This chain links TRBV6-4 with TRBJ1-2, with 10 bases fitting TRBD1. Germline CDR1 and CDR2: MRHNA and SNTAGT. This CDR3 contains 15 residues. V shed 5 bases, J shed 8 bases, and the junction held 11 bases outside the gene matches. This CDR3 is CASSYGGTGEPGYTF. The DNA for the CDR3 is TGTGCCAGCAGTTACGGGGGGACAGGGGAACCCGGCTACACCTTC.

The chain recombines TRBV15 with TRBJ1-1, with D unclear. Trimming removed 1 base from V and 5 bases from J, with 14 bases in between. This CDR3 has 15 residues. The germline V gene encodes CDR1 LNHNV and CDR2 YYDKDF (reference sequence). The CDR3 loop is CATSRGSRSGTEAFF. Written as DNA, the CDR3 is TGTGCCACCAGCAGAGGCTCACGGAGCGGGACTGAAGCTTTCTTT.

This clonotype was detected many times. The V gene is TRBV28, the J gene TRBJ1-1; 9 positions agree with TRBD1. Germline V gene sequence: CDR1 MDHEN, CDR2 SYDVKM. This CDR3 is 14 amino acids long. V dropped 8 bases and J dropped 5; count of bases not matched to a gene: 9. The CDR3 loop is CASGTGQLGTEAFF. The CDR3 DNA reads TGTGCCAGCGGGACAGGGCAGTTGGGGACTGAAGCTTTCTTT. Combining the CDR3 with reference TRBV28 and TRBJ1-1 gives the whole variable domain DVKVTQSSRYLVKRTGEKVFLECVQDMDHENMFWYRQDPGLGLRLIYFSYDVKMKEKGDIPEGYSVSREKKERFSLILESASTNQTSMYLCASGTGQLGTEAFFGQGTRLTVV.

The V gene is TRBV6-4, the J gene TRBJ2-2; TRBD1 aligns across 10 bases. CDR3 length: 21 amino acids. With 2 bases clipped from V and 4 bases from J, the junction kept 19 bases outside the gene matches. Germline V gives CDR1 MRHNA, CDR2 SNTAGT. CDR3 in DNA: TGTGCCAGCAGTGACCCACCGGGGACAGGGGCTCCGACTAGACTCACCGGGGAGCTGTTTTTT. Amino acids: CASSDPPGTGAPTRLTGELFF.

In this sample, this clonotype turned up many times. V and J are TRBV28 and TRBJ2-7, with 7 bases matching TRBD2. V lost 2 bases, J lost 3 bases, and 7 bases stayed unmatched. The CDR3 extends over 15 amino acids. The V gene's germline CDR1 is MDHEN and CDR2 SYDVKM. CDR3: CASSLRSGDRYEQYF. The CDR3 DNA reads as TGTGCCAGCAGTTTACGGAGCGGGGACCGCTACGAGCAGTACTTC.

V usage is TRBV27 and J usage is TRBJ2-7; D gene uncertain. This CDR3 contains 13 residues. Germline V gene data show CDR1 as MNHEY and CDR2 as SMNVEV (reference sequence). The V end was cut by 4 bases, the J end by 0 bases, with 7 bases between. CDR3 sequence (DNA): TGTGCCAGCAGTTCTCAACCCTCCTACGAGCAGTACTTC. Its translation is CASSSQPSYEQYF.

The chain uses TRBV2 and TRBJ2-2, with D tentatively TRBD2 (6 bases). Trimming took 6 bases from V and 3 from J, leaving 11 bases between them. This CDR3 is 14 amino acids long. In germline, CDR1 is SNHLY, CDR2 FYNNEI. CDR3 residues: CASRIGSHTGELFF. For the CDR3, the DNA is TGTGCCAGCAGGATCGGGAGTCACACCGGGGAGCTGTTTTTT. Complete variable domain (other parts from reference TRBV2 and TRBJ2-2): EPEVTQTPSHQVTQMGQEVILRCVPISNHLYFYWYRQILGQKVEFLVSFYNNEISEKSEIFDDQFSVERPDGSNFTLKIRSTKLEDSAMYFCASRIGSHTGELFFGEGSRLTVL.

The chain combines TRBV4-2 with TRBJ2-7, with a possible D match to TRBD1 (7 bases). This CDR3 spans 15 amino acids. CDR1 is LGHNA and CDR2 is YNFKEQ in the germline V gene. V lost 0 bases to trimming and J lost 3 bases, with 12 bases between them. The CDR3 nucleotides read TGTGCCAGCAGCCAAGACCAGGGGGGCAGCTACGAGCAGTACTTC. Encoded protein: CASSQDQGGSYEQYF.

This clonotype was counted between two and nine times. V gene TRBV5-5 combines with J gene TRBJ1-5, with D possibly matching TRBD1 (6 bases). This CDR3 comprises 15 residues. Trimming left V 4 bases short and J 1 base short, with 12 bases between. Germline V gene sequence: CDR1 SGHKS, CDR2 YYEKEE (reference sequence). The CDR3 DNA sequence: TGTGCCAGCAGCAGCGGGACACCGAGCAATCAGCCCCAGCATTTT. It codes for CASSSGTPSNQPQHF.

The chain recombines TRBV28 with TRBJ2-6; D is perhaps TRBD1 or TRBD2 (5 bases each). Trimming removed 2 bases from V and 0 bases from J, with 8 bases in between. CDR3 length: 16 residues. The germline V gene has CDR1 MDHEN and CDR2 SYDVKM. CDR3 sequence reads: CASSLVGDSGANVLTF. DNA for the CDR3: TGTGCCAGCAGTTTAGTGGGGGACTCTGGGGCCAACGTCCTGACTTTC.

This chain connects TRBV9 to TRBJ2-1; D unclear. The V gene's germline CDR1 is SGDLS and CDR2 YYNGEE. The CDR3 extends over 15 amino acids. Trimming cost V 0 bases and J 0 bases, with 7 bases left between them. CDR3 in DNA: TGTGCCAGCAGCGTAGGATCAGACTCCTACAATGAGCAGTTCTTC. This encodes CASSVGSDSYNEQFF.

This clonotype was picked up many times. CDR3 sequence (DNA): TGTGCCAGCAGCACCGGGACTAGCTACAATGAGCAGTTCTTC. It codes for CASSTGTSYNEQFF. The V call is TRBV11-2, the J call TRBJ2-1; 8 positions agree with TRBD2. Per the germline V gene, CDR1 is SGHAT and CDR2 is FQNNGV. V lost 5 bases to trimming and J lost 3 bases; unmatched junction nucleotides: 3. The CDR3 sequence is 14 residues long. Looking up the rest from reference TRBV11-2 and TRBJ2-1 gives the full variable domain: EAGVAQSPRYKIIEKRQSVAFWCNPISGHATLYWYQQILGQGPKLLIQFQNNGVVDDSQLPKDRFSAERLKGVDSTLKIQPAKLEDSAVYLCASSTGTSYNEQFFGPGTRLTVL.

This clonotype was counted many times. The CDR3 bases are TGCGCCAGCAGCCCATCAGGGTTCGGGGACAATGAGCAGTTCTTC. This encodes CASSPSGFGDNEQFF. This chain links TRBV5-1 with TRBJ2-1, with D perhaps being TRBD1 or TRBD2 (5 bases each). This CDR3 is 15 amino acids long. V was trimmed by 4 bases and J by 5 bases, leaving 16 bases between them. From germline, CDR1 is SGHRS and CDR2 YFSETQ.

This clonotype was recorded a few times. Its ends do not fully match the called genes, so a read error is possible. The chain joins TRBV7-2 to TRBJ2-7; the D gene could be TRBD1 or TRBD2 (6 bases each). CDR1 and CDR2 from the germline V gene are SGHTA and FQGNSA. The CDR3 is 15 residues long. CDR3 in DNA: TGCGCCAGCAGCCTCCGGCGGGACAACTCCTACGAGCAGTACTTC. Amino acids: CASSLRRDNSYEQYF. Complete variable domain (other parts from reference TRBV7-2 and TRBJ2-7): GAGVSQSPSNKVTEKGKDVELRCDPISGHTALYWYRQSLGQGLEFLIYFQGNSAPDKSGLPSDRFSAERTGGSVSTLTIQRTQQEDSAVYLCASSLRRDNSYEQYFGPGTRLTVT.